The rows below give T cell receptor beta chains drawn from one sample of a study of T cells after yellow fever vaccination. TCRdb re-called the 5' RACE reads through MiXCR, storing one row per CDR3 protein. The table includes around 530,000 distinct CDR3 sequences, about a sixth detected once. Specimen: PBMCs, collected 5 days after the first yellow fever vaccination. These receptors all stem from a man between 18 and 29 years old who received the YFV17D yellow fever vaccine. CDR3s include the opening cysteine and the closing phenylalanine or tryptophan. A D gene is named only where the DNA matches it firmly. Not all rows give a size; the values are once, few, many and, for expanded clones, a class.

CDR3 | DNA | D | V | size | J
CASSQVGLAVNEQFF | TGCGCCAGCAGCCAAGTGGGACTAGCGGTCAATGAGCAGTTCTTC | TRBD2 | TRBV4-3 | few | TRBJ2-1
CASSWGQGTSTDTQYF | TGTGCCAGCAGCTGGGGACAGGGGACTAGCACAGATACGCAGTATTTT | TRBD1 | TRBV5-8 | . | TRBJ2-3
CASSYGYAPPETQYF | TGTGCCAGCAGCTACGGATACGCCCCACCAGAGACCCAGTACTTC | . | TRBV7-9 | few | TRBJ2-5
CASKTGTYEQYF | TGTGCCAGCAAGACAGGGACCTACGAGCAGTACTTC | TRBD1 | TRBV25-1 | . | TRBJ2-7
CSVEPGQGGSSYEQYF | TGCAGCGTTGAGCCGGGACAGGGGGGAAGTAGTTACGAGCAGTACTTC | TRBD1 | TRBV29-1 | . | TRBJ2-7
CATSDSPGRGTYNEQFF | TGTGCCACCAGTGATTCCCCGGGGAGGGGAACCTACAATGAGCAGTTCTTC | TRBD2 | TRBV24-1 | . | TRBJ2-1
CASSFSGSGSPLHF | TGTGCCAGCAGTTTTTCCGGGTCGGGGTCACCCCTCCACTTT | . | TRBV27 | . | TRBJ1-6
CASEGERSYNEQFF | TGTGCCAGCGAGGGGGAGCGGTCCTACAATGAGCAGTTCTTC | . | TRBV12-3/TRBV12-4 | . | TRBJ2-1
CASSLGLTTINEQFF | TGTGCCAGCAGCTTAGGTCTTACAACGATCAATGAGCAGTTCTTC | . | TRBV7-9 | few | TRBJ2-1
CATSRSRDSGTDTQYF | TGTGCCACCAGCAGATCTAGGGACAGCGGCACAGATACGCAGTATTTT | TRBD1 | TRBV15 | . | TRBJ2-3
CASSLADGHNEQFF | TGCGCCAGCAGCTTGGCGGACGGACACAATGAGCAGTTCTTC | . | TRBV5-1 | . | TRBJ2-1
CASSLVWATTYNEQFF | TGTGCCAGCAGCTTGGTGTGGGCCACTACTTACAATGAGCAGTTCTTC | . | TRBV11-1 | few | TRBJ2-1
CSVRGSHTEAFF | TGCAGCGTTCGGGGAAGCCACACTGAAGCTTTCTTT | . | TRBV29-1 | . | TRBJ1-1
CASSLSRNQPQHF | TGTGCCAGCAGCTTATCGCGCAATCAGCCCCAGCATTTT | . | TRBV7-9 | many | TRBJ1-5
CASRWDRTNTEAFF | TGTGCCAGCAGATGGGACAGAACAAACACTGAAGCTTTCTTT | TRBD1 | TRBV12-3/TRBV12-4 | . | TRBJ1-1
CSVESSRRTLADEQFF | TGCAGCGTTGAATCAAGTAGGCGGACCTTGGCGGACGAGCAGTTCTTC | . | TRBV29-1 | . | TRBJ2-1
CASSPEQGLVEKLFF | TGTGCCAGCAGCCCCGAACAGGGGCTGGTTGAAAAACTGTTTTTT | TRBD1 | TRBV4-2 | . | TRBJ1-4
CASSETSGFLRYYNEQFF | TGCGCCAGCAGCGAGACTAGCGGGTTCCTTCGGTACTACAATGAGCAGTTCTTC | TRBD2 | TRBV5-1 | . | TRBJ2-1
CATSDSGNTGELFF | TGTGCCACCAGTGACTCAGGAAACACCGGGGAGCTGTTTTTT | . | TRBV24-1 | . | TRBJ2-2
CASSTGTSAPNPDTQYF | TGTGCCAGCAGTACCGGGACTAGCGCCCCGAATCCAGATACGCAGTATTTT | TRBD2 | TRBV12-3/TRBV12-4 | . | TRBJ2-3
CSARVRDRGSEQYF | TGCAGTGCTAGAGTTCGGGACAGGGGTTCCGAGCAGTACTTC | TRBD1 | TRBV20-1 | many | TRBJ2-7
CAIKSLAGGPNTGELFF | TGTGCCATCAAGAGCCTAGCGGGGGGCCCAAACACCGGGGAGCTGTTTTTT | TRBD2 | TRBV10-3 | many | TRBJ2-2
CASSWGGNTGELFF | TGTGCCAGCAGCTGGGGAGGGAACACCGGGGAGCTGTTTTTT | . | TRBV7-9 | few | TRBJ2-2
CASSRGDRAIYGYTF | TGTGCCAGCAGCCGCGGGGACAGGGCCATCTATGGCTACACCTTC | TRBD1 | TRBV12-3/TRBV12-4 | few | TRBJ1-2
CASSQEGRADTQYF | TGTGCCAGCAGCCAAGAGGGCCGGGCAGATACGCAGTATTTT | . | TRBV3-1 | few | TRBJ2-3
CSARIRSYNQPQHF | TGCAGTGCTAGGATACGTTCCTACAATCAGCCCCAGCATTTT | . | TRBV20-1 | . | TRBJ1-5
CSGAEEKKLFF | TGCAGTGGGGCGGAGGAAAAAAAACTGTTTTTT | . | TRBV20-1 | . | TRBJ1-4
CASREFGTSGNEQFF | TGCGCCAGCAGGGAATTCGGGACTAGCGGCAATGAGCAGTTCTTC | TRBD2 | TRBV5-1 | many | TRBJ2-1
CASSVSGSTGELFF | TGTGCCAGCAGCGTTAGCGGTTCCACCGGGGAGCTGTTTTTT | . | TRBV7-3 | few | TRBJ2-2
CASSSRTGFYEQYF | TGTGCCAGCAGTTCGAGGACAGGATTCTACGAGCAGTACTTC | TRBD1 | TRBV12-3/TRBV12-4 | many | TRBJ2-7
CASTLEGTSGTDTQYF | TGTGCCAGCACCCTTGAGGGGACTAGCGGAACAGATACGCAGTATTTT | TRBD2 | TRBV5-5 | few | TRBJ2-3
CASSETSGGNTGELFF | TGTGCCAGCAGCGAGACTAGCGGGGGGAACACCGGGGAGCTGTTTTTT | TRBD2 | TRBV7-6 | few | TRBJ2-2
CASSVGTSRYEQYF | TGTGCCAGCAGTGTAGGGACGTCCCGCTACGAGCAGTACTTC | . | TRBV6-1 | few | TRBJ2-7